This T cell receptor beta chain is drawn from a study of blood T cell repertoires in COVID-19 (dated by TCRdb to the early 2020s). Notes on the research overall: Samples from collaborators originated in the United States, Italy and Spain and spanned both the acute and convalescent phases of COVID-19. HLA class I and class II types, where available, came from metadata supplied by the sample provider rather than from assay-based typing. Samples came from the ongoing ImmuneRACE study (first 160 participants) plus 1,254 subjects from 6 global collaborators. The repertoires were made available in a free public database intended to serve as a resource for research on the immune response to SARS-CoV-2. A de-identified subject ID, COVID-19 status, age in years and sex were almost always included in the sample metadata. The prospective study material was composed of cDNA or gDNA derived from T cells, B-cell-depleted T cells, or PBMCs. Deeply sampled blood TCRbeta repertoires from subjects exposed to, actively infected with, or recovered from COVID-19 were included in the dataset. The paper as a whole reports these results and caveats: The amount of clinical and demographic metadata varied by source and participant and was provided uncurated.

The immunoSEQ Assay, a bias-controlled multiplex PCR, was used to amplify TCRbeta CDR3 regions from genomic DNA. Processing in the source paper ran as follows. The number of nucleated cells in each sample was estimated from the amplification of reference gene primers within the assay. To quantify the absolute abundance of each unique TCRbeta CDR3 rearrangement, sequence reads were collapsed and filtered. For each sample, productive Simpson clonality was calculated as the square root of Simpson's diversity index over productive rearrangements. TCRdb holds this immuneACCESS table with in-frame rearrangements only. Some clones are missing; in checked studies, unresolved V genes explain under half, and the rest has no known cause. The D gene and trimming were derived from the DNA, and the V and J assignments and clone size from that table. In all, the sample holds fewer than 200,000 clones, and approximately 85% of those were seen once. The ten largest make up roughly 1.3% of the sample.

Another Seattle source contributed samples from volunteer blood donors who had recovered from COVID-19. The collaborating institutions used their own protocols to collect whole blood in K2EDTA tubes. For TCRbeta analysis, collaborators shipped samples in one of three forms: frozen whole blood, isolated PBMCs, or DNA extracted from either of those sample types. In regard to this clone: The clone's antigen remains unknown. The record has no base qualities; no much larger clone is one base away.

The CDR3 numbers 16 residues from cysteine through phenylalanine. The DNA shown is the 48-base CDR3, in frame from base 1. The germline V gene provides CDR1 SGHDN and CDR2 FVKESK. V is reduced by 2 bases and J by 7 bases, leaving a spacing of 18 bases between them. Sample: peripheral blood. The source is a man aged 55-75 years who had recovered from COVID-19. The chain couples TRBV14 to TRBJ2-1; the D gene is unclear. The CDR3 protein sequence reads: CASSQSWQMPLNEQFF. The nucleotide sequence reads as follows: TGTGCCAGCAGCCAATCGTGGCAGATGCCATTGAATGAGCAGTTCTTC.